This T cell receptor (beta chain) was sequenced for a study of technical replicates of blood from a handful of donors. The CDR3 runs 15 residues. V lost 5 bases to trimming and J lost 6 bases; unmatched junction nucleotides: 9. Looked up from germline, CDR1 is SGHTA and CDR2 is FQGNSA. Measured with immunoSEQ multiplex PCR; TCRdb has only the in-frame clones, and not every one. The sample consists of under 70,000 clones, 86% of them appearing once. This receptor was identified in a human donor in good health. Some clones in this sample may be carry-over from other donors' samples. The chain links TRBV7-2 to TRBJ1-2; 10 nucleotides line up with TRBD1. The sequencing sample was made of PBMCs. The CDR3 DNA follows: TGTGCCAGCAGCATCAGACAGGGGGCGCAAAATGGCTACACCTTC. It encodes CASSIRQGAQNGYTF.